Here is one T cell receptor beta chain with its context. Its antigen is currently not known. Within one base of it there is no much larger clone, and no base qualities were kept. The data were taken from a study of blood T cell repertoires in COVID-19 (dated by TCRdb to about 2020). Notes on the research overall: Samples covering the acute and convalescent phases of COVID-19 were provided by collaborators in the United States, Italy and Spain. The material from the prospective study consisted of cDNA or gDNA derived from T cells, B-cell-depleted T cells, or PBMCs. Subjects who had been exposed to COVID-19, were actively infected with it, or had recovered from it provided the deeply sampled blood TCRbeta repertoires that made up the dataset. The repertoires were made available in a free public database intended to serve as a resource for research on the immune response to SARS-CoV-2. Samples came from the ongoing ImmuneRACE study (first 160 participants) plus 1,254 subjects from 6 global collaborators. Nearly every sample came with metadata listing a de-identified subject ID, COVID-19 status, age in years and sex. HLA class I and class II types, where available, came from metadata supplied by the sample provider rather than from assay-based typing. The research as a whole found: The quantity of clinical and demographic metadata differed by source and by participant and was supplied without curation.

The immunoSEQ Assay, a bias-controlled multiplex PCR, was used to amplify TCRbeta CDR3 regions from genomic DNA. As for how the authors treated the data: The number of nucleated cells in each sample was estimated by amplification of reference gene primers within the assay. To quantify the absolute abundance of each unique TCRbeta CDR3 rearrangement, sequence reads were collapsed and filtered. Productive Simpson clonality was computed per sample as the square root of Simpson's diversity index over productive rearrangements. In its TCRdb copy, this immuneACCESS table keeps in-frame sequences only and misses some clones. Where compared with another copy, unresolved V genes explain less than half of these, and the others have no known cause. V and J calls plus clone size are reproduced from that table; the DNA served to infer D and trimming. For this sample there are 150,000 to 200,000 clones; 70% to 80% appear just once. The top ten hold 5.5% to 7% of the sample.

The germline V gene encodes CDR1 SGHRS and CDR2 YFSETQ. Germline trimming amounts to 4 bases on V and 4 bases on J, with 7 as the count of junction bases outside the gene matches. The cysteine opens and the phenylalanine closes a CDR3 of 15 amino acids. Solely the CDR3 DNA is kept, with 45 bases framed from the first base. In Seattle, one collaborating source enrolled patients while the infection was active and tracked those patients longitudinally over the course of disease. Collaborating institutions collected whole blood in K2EDTA tubes following their own protocols. For TCRbeta analysis, collaborators shipped samples as frozen whole blood, isolated PBMCs, or DNA extracted from either of those sample types.

The sequenced material came from peripheral blood. The chain is encoded by TRBV5-1 joined to TRBJ2-1; 8 central nucleotides agree with TRBD1. The sequence was obtained from a woman aged 40-49 years with COVID-19, enrolled during active disease. At the DNA level, the sequence is TGCGCCAGCAGCCTTGGACAGGGTGTTTACAATGAGCAGTTCTTC. Translation gives CASSLGQGVYNEQFF.